A selection of T cell receptor beta chains follows, all from one sample in a study of naive and memory T cell subsets. TCRdb ran MiXCR on the 5' RACE reads and lists one entry per CDR3 protein. The repertoire holds 32,000 or so distinct CDR3 sequences, with around 17% as singletons. Every receptor here comes from a female donor in good health. CDR3s include the opening cysteine and the closing phenylalanine or tryptophan. A D gene is named only where the DNA matches it firmly. Size is omitted from some rows. Given values are once, few, many or a class for expanded clones.

clone_size cdr3_length d_call j_call v_call cdr3_aa cdr3_nt
many 16 TRBD2 TRBJ2-3 TRBV20-1 CSASPLAGGPTDTQYF TGCAGTGCTAGTCCCCTAGCGGGGGGGCCGACAGATACGCAGTATTTT
few 13 NA TRBJ2-3 TRBV29-1 CSVGDTSTDTQYF TGCAGCGTTGGTGACACCAGCACAGATACGCAGTATTTT
few 15 NA TRBJ2-7 TRBV25-1 CASSEGRLKHYEQYF TGTGCCAGCAGTGAGGGCCGGCTCAAACACTACGAGCAGTACTTC
few 13 NA TRBJ2-1 TRBV20-1 CSASKAAYNEQFF TGCAGTGCCAGCAAGGCCGCCTACAATGAGCAGTTCTTC
NA 14 TRBD1 TRBJ2-1 TRBV7-9 CASSSMTGVGEQFF TGTGCCAGCAGCTCAATGACAGGGGTCGGTGAGCAGTTCTTC
many 14 TRBD1 TRBJ1-5 TRBV20-1 CSARGDRVNQPQHF TGCAGTGCTAGAGGGGACAGGGTCAATCAGCCCCAGCATTTT
many 12 NA TRBJ2-5 TRBV29-1 CSVRMYQETQYF TGCAGCGTGAGGATGTACCAAGAGACCCAGTACTTC
few 15 NA TRBJ1-2 TRBV6-1 CASSEGTPPNYGYTF TGTGCCAGCAGTGAAGGAACCCCACCGAACTATGGCTACACCTTC
many 14 NA TRBJ1-1 TRBV27 CASSLQVSNTEAFF TGTGCCAGCAGTTTACAGGTGTCGAACACTGAAGCTTTCTTT
NA 18 TRBD2 TRBJ2-6 TRBV6-2/TRBV6-3 CASSDLAGGLSGANVLTF TGTGCCAGCAGTGACCTAGCGGGGGGCCTCTCTGGGGCCAACGTCCTGACTTTC
medium-sized 14 NA TRBJ1-1 TRBV11-2 CASSPIGTNTEAFF TGTGCCAGCAGCCCCATAGGTACGAACACTGAAGCTTTCTTT
many 12 NA TRBJ1-3 TRBV6-1 CASSESGNTIYF TGTGCCAGCAGTGAGTCCGGAAACACCATATATTTT
many 16 TRBD1 TRBJ1-6 TRBV20-1 CSARLKRQGANSPLHF TGCAGTGCTAGACTTAAGAGACAGGGGGCGAATTCACCCCTCCACTTT
many 12 NA TRBJ2-1 TRBV29-1 CSVEGRYHEQFF TGCAGCGTTGAGGGTCGCTACCATGAGCAGTTCTTC
many 14 TRBD1 TRBJ1-2 TRBV20-1 CSATGQGEEEGYTF TGCAGTGCAACCGGACAGGGAGAAGAAGAGGGCTACACCTTC
NA 16 NA TRBJ2-2 TRBV5-1 CASSLLPAPNTGELFF TGCGCCAGCAGCTTGCTTCCAGCCCCGAACACCGGGGAGCTGTTTTTT
NA 11 NA TRBJ1-2 TRBV20-1 CSARASYGYTF TGCAGTGCTAGAGCCAGCTATGGCTACACCTTC
few 15 TRBD2 TRBJ2-5 TRBV4-2 CASSQGPTSAETQYF TGTGCCAGCAGCCAAGGACCCACTAGCGCGGAGACCCAGTACTTC
many 13 NA TRBJ2-7 TRBV29-1 CSVGTGRLGEQYF TGCAGCGTTGGAACAGGTCGATTAGGGGAGCAGTACTTC
NA 13 NA TRBJ1-2 TRBV6-5 CASQAGVAYGYTF TGTGCCAGCCAGGCGGGCGTAGCCTATGGCTACACCTTC
medium-sized 14 NA TRBJ1-5 TRBV20-1 CSANGAGKGQPQHF TGCAGTGCTAATGGTGCAGGGAAAGGTCAGCCCCAGCATTTT
medium-sized 14 NA TRBJ1-1 TRBV20-1 CSAYVTLRGAEAFF TGCAGTGCCTACGTGACTTTACGAGGTGCTGAAGCTTTCTTT
NA 13 NA TRBJ2-3 TRBV5-6 CASHRIGTDTQYF TGTGCCAGCCACCGAATCGGCACAGATACGCAGTATTTT
few 12 TRBD1 TRBJ1-1 TRBV6-1 CASKQGLAEAFF TGTGCCAGCAAACAGGGGTTGGCTGAAGCTTTCTTT
few 11 NA TRBJ2-7 TRBV7-2 CASSAGPAQYF TGTGCCAGCAGCGCGGGACCGGCGCAGTACTTC
many 15 TRBD1 TRBJ1-1 TRBV20-1 CSARDSSGQDTEAFF TGCAGTGCTAGAGATAGTTCGGGACAGGACACTGAAGCTTTCTTT
few 14 NA TRBJ1-1 TRBV5-1 CASTKGGVNTEAFF TGCGCCAGCACCAAAGGGGGAGTAAACACTGAAGCTTTCTTT
many 13 NA TRBJ2-5 TRBV6-5 CASAGQVQETQYF TGTGCCAGCGCTGGCCAGGTCCAAGAGACCCAGTACTTC
many 14 NA TRBJ2-7 TRBV20-1 CSARGTGREYEQYF TGCAGTGCTAGAGGAACCGGGAGAGAGTACGAGCAGTACTTC
many 14 NA TRBJ2-7 TRBV5-1 CASSLAGRSYEQYF TGCGCCAGCAGCTTAGCAGGTCGCTCCTACGAGCAGTACTTC
few 14 TRBD2 TRBJ2-5 TRBV7-9 CASREGTRRETQYF TGTGCCAGCAGGGAGGGGACTAGGCGTGAGACCCAGTACTTC
few 16 NA TRBJ1-2 TRBV4-2 CASSPTTGTDTYGYTF TGTGCCAGCAGCCCGACAACAGGAACCGACACTTATGGCTACACCTTC
few 17 TRBD2 TRBJ2-7 TRBV5-1 CASSLEPSGAISYEQYF TGCGCCAGCAGCTTGGAGCCTAGCGGGGCCATCTCCTACGAGCAGTACTTC
NA 12 NA TRBJ2-1 TRBV12-3/TRBV12-4 CASSLVTGRGFF TGTGCCAGCAGTTTAGTGACAGGTCGGGGGTTCTTC
medium-sized 13 NA TRBJ2-3 TRBV7-9 CASSFGGPDTQYF TGTGCCAGCAGCTTCGGGGGGCCAGATACGCAGTATTTT
NA 15 TRBD1 TRBJ1-1 TRBV5-1 CASSPGPGQPSEAFF TGCGCCAGCAGCCCGGGCCCGGGACAGCCGTCTGAAGCTTTCTTT
many 13 NA TRBJ1-5 TRBV20-1 CSAERGSNQPQHF TGCAGTGCCGAAAGAGGGAGCAATCAGCCCCAGCATTTT
few 14 NA TRBJ1-1 TRBV3-1 CASSRMPGGTEAFF TGTGCCAGCAGCCGGATGCCTGGCGGGACTGAAGCTTTCTTT
many 12 NA TRBJ1-1 TRBV7-2 CASSPPLTEAFF TGTGCCAGCAGCCCCCCTCTCACTGAAGCTTTCTTT
few 14 NA TRBJ2-5 TRBV6-5 CASGRPQSQETQYF TGTGCCAGCGGGCGGCCTCAGAGCCAAGAGACCCAGTACTTC
many 14 NA TRBJ1-5 TRBV2 CASRPDRGGEAQHF TGTGCCAGCAGACCGGACAGAGGGGGAGAGGCCCAGCATTTT
many 14 TRBD1 TRBJ2-5 TRBV20-1 CSASGDREGETQYF TGCAGTGCTAGCGGGGACAGGGAGGGAGAGACCCAGTACTTC
NA 16 NA TRBJ1-4 TRBV6-6 CASSYSRGATNEKLFF TGTGCCAGCAGTTACTCCCGGGGTGCAACTAATGAAAAACTGTTTTTT